This is a list of T cell receptor beta chains from one sample in a study of T cell repertoires in cytomegalovirus infection. From the reads, TCRdb called clonotypes with MiXCR, one entry per CDR3 protein. The sample carries about 97,000 distinct CDR3 sequences, approximately 15% recorded once. Sample: PBMCs. The receptors originated from a human donor in good health (CMV status not recorded). Some clones in this sample may be carry-over from other donors' samples. The CDR3 runs from the conserved cysteine through the conserved F or W. A D gene is named only where the DNA matches it firmly. The size entry is marked missing in some rows and otherwise reads once, few, many or a size class.

v_call	j_call	d_call	clone_size	cdr3_nt	cdr3_aa
TRBV24-1	TRBJ2-3	.	few	TGTGCCACCAGTGATTTGCGGGATCGGGGTTCTAGTACAGATACGCAGTATTTT	CATSDLRDRGSSTDTQYF
TRBV7-2	TRBJ1-6	.	many	TGTGCCAGCAGCGTCTCAGGGGCCCGCCCCACCCTCCACTTT	CASSVSGARPTLHF
TRBV7-8	TRBJ1-6	.	many	TGTGCCAGCAGCTTAGCTGGGGACTCTAATTCACCCCTCCACTTT	CASSLAGDSNSPLHF
TRBV27	TRBJ1-2	.	few	TGTGCCAGCAGCCTGGGATACAACTATGGCTACACCTTC	CASSLGYNYGYTF
TRBV7-9	TRBJ1-6	.	many	TGTGCCAGCAGCGCTGGGGATTCACCCCTCCACTTT	CASSAGDSPLHF
TRBV15	TRBJ1-1	.	.	TGTGCCACCAGCAGAGTCACATCTTTGAACACTGAAGCTTTCTTT	CATSRVTSLNTEAFF
TRBV12-3/TRBV12-4	TRBJ1-4	TRBD1	many	TGTGCCAGCAGTTTTCCCATGACAGGGAGGTCTACTAATGAAAAACTGTTTTTT	CASSFPMTGRSTNEKLFF
TRBV28	TRBJ1-2	.	few	TGTGCCACCTTATGGGGGCATGGCAGTAGCTATGGCTACACCTTC	CATLWGHGSSYGYTF
TRBV7-2	TRBJ1-2	.	.	TGTGCCAGCAGCTTAGACGGGTGGACCTCCTATGGCTACACCTTC	CASSLDGWTSYGYTF
TRBV20-1	TRBJ1-2	.	few	TGCAGTGCTAACCCGTACCAGGAGGGGGGCTACACCTTC	CSANPYQEGGYTF
TRBV20-1	TRBJ1-5	.	.	TGCAGTGCTCAAAGGGGCGGCAATCAGCCCCAGCATTTT	CSAQRGGNQPQHF
TRBV6-1	TRBJ1-1	.	many	TGTGCCAGCAGTGGGCCGATGAACACTGAAGCTTTCTTT	CASSGPMNTEAFF
TRBV7-2	TRBJ1-5	TRBD1	many	TGTGCCAGCAGCTTAGAGAGGGGGCTAGGACAGCCCCAGCATTTT	CASSLERGLGQPQHF
TRBV5-1	TRBJ1-2	.	few	TGCGCCAGCCAGAAAGTTGAGGGGCGCGGGAAGATGGACTTTTATGGCTACACCTTC	CASQKVEGRGKMDFYGYTF
TRBV2	TRBJ2-3	.	.	TGTGCCAGCAGTCAGACAGGGAGGCCAGATACGCAGTATTTT	CASSQTGRPDTQYF
TRBV7-2	TRBJ2-2	TRBD2	.	TGTGCCAGCAGCCTTGGCGGGGGACTAGACGGGGAGCTGTTTTTT	CASSLGGGLDGELFF
TRBV20-1	TRBJ2-3	TRBD2	few	TGCAGTGCGTCCGGGACTAGCGGGGTTGTAGATACGCAGTATTTT	CSASGTSGVVDTQYF
TRBV10-3	TRBJ2-3	TRBD2	.	TGTGCCATCAGTGAGTCTCTAGCGGGGGAAGATACGCAGTATTTT	CAISESLAGEDTQYF
TRBV28	TRBJ2-6	.	few	TGTGCCAGCAGTTTAGAGACCCCTGGGGCCAACGTCCTGACTTTC	CASSLETPGANVLTF
TRBV7-8	TRBJ1-2	.	many	TGTGCCAGCAGCGTAACAGGGCAGGACTATGGCTACACCTTC	CASSVTGQDYGYTF
TRBV4-1	TRBJ1-6	TRBD1	few	TGCGCCAGCAGCCAAGGTCAGGAGGGGGCTAATTCACCCCTCCACTTT	CASSQGQEGANSPLHF
TRBV10-3	TRBJ1-2	.	.	TGTGCCATCAGTGAAGGGCTTTGGGGGGGCGGGTATGGCTACACCTTC	CAISEGLWGGGYGYTF
TRBV12-3/TRBV12-4	TRBJ2-1	.	.	TGTGCCAGCAGTTTTAGAGGAGGGGGCGATGTGAATGAGCAGTTCTTC	CASSFRGGGDVNEQFF
TRBV12-3/TRBV12-4	TRBJ1-2	.	few	TGTGCCAGCAGTGCCTCCGGGAGCCCCACCTTC	CASSASGSPTF
TRBV7-2	TRBJ1-1	.	many	TGTGCCAGCAGCTTAGTGGTAGTCGGTGTTGAAGCTTTCTTT	CASSLVVVGVEAFF
TRBV7-2	TRBJ2-3	TRBD2	many	TGTGCCAGCAGCTTAGCGCCCCTAGCGGGGGGCCGGAGAGATACGCAGTATTTT	CASSLAPLAGGRRDTQYF
TRBV20-1	TRBJ2-7	.	.	TGCAGTGTACGAAGCCAGGGAGACTACGAGCAGTACTTC	CSVRSQGDYEQYF
TRBV7-2	TRBJ2-7	.	many	TGTGCCAGCAGCTTACGGACAGCCTCCTACGAGCAGTACTTC	CASSLRTASYEQYF
TRBV7-2	TRBJ2-1	.	many	TGTGCCAGCAGACTCGATTCCTACAATGAGCAGTTCTTC	CASRLDSYNEQFF
TRBV6-1	TRBJ1-5	.	few	TGTGCCAGCAGTGAACTAGCCCCCTTCTTTAGCAATCAGCCCCAGCATTTT	CASSELAPFFSNQPQHF
TRBV11-3	TRBJ2-1	.	few	TGTGCCAGCAGCTTAGAACCCATAAGTGAGCAGTTCTTC	CASSLEPISEQFF
TRBV7-2	TRBJ2-3	.	many	TGTGCCAGCAGCCCCGGTTCCACAGATACGCAGTATTTT	CASSPGSTDTQYF
TRBV2	TRBJ2-1	TRBD2	many	TGTGCCAGCAGTGACGACGCGGGGGGCATTTACAATGAGCAGTTCTTC	CASSDDAGGIYNEQFF
TRBV5-1	TRBJ2-3	TRBD1	few	TGCGCCAGCAGCTTCTCCGGGACAGGGGGAATGGGCACAGATACGCAGTATTTT	CASSFSGTGGMGTDTQYF
TRBV4-1	TRBJ2-1	.	many	TGCGCCAGCAGCCAAGTGACCTACAATGAGCAGTTCTTC	CASSQVTYNEQFF
TRBV7-2	TRBJ2-5	.	many	TGTGCCAGCAGCTTAGTAGCAGGAGATCAAGAGACCCAGTACTTC	CASSLVAGDQETQYF
TRBV7-3	TRBJ2-1	.	many	TGTGCCAGCAGCCCCCGACTAACCCTCTCCTACAATGAGCAGTTCTTC	CASSPRLTLSYNEQFF